One sample yielded the 7 T cell receptor beta chains listed below, sequenced in a study of low-dose radiotherapy and immunotherapy resistance in tumors. Regarding time point: before trial treatment. Primers targeting TRAV and TRBV primed first-strand cDNA, covering alpha and beta chains. Over 20 PCR cycles, TCRs were amplified from a constant-region primer and V-primer adapter. TCRdb re-derived calls from the reads in MiXCR, one entry per CDR3 protein. The sample has around 83,000 distinct CDR3 sequences, 18% seen once. Sequencing used PBMCs, obtained before treatment. The receptors originated from a male donor with prostate cancer.

This clonotype was seen at least ten times. The genes are TRBV5-1 and TRBJ1-1; TRBD1 matches at 8 bases. From germline, CDR1 is SGHRS and CDR2 YFSETQ. V dropped 3 bases and J dropped 4; count of bases not matched to a gene: 8. The CDR3 spans 15 residues. CDR3 sequence: CASSSSGQGLTEAFF. In DNA form, the CDR3 reads TGCGCCAGCAGCTCATCTGGACAGGGACTCACTGAAGCTTTCTTT.

This clonotype has ten or more counts. The rearrangement links TRBV12-3 or TRBV12-4 to TRBJ2-1, with TRBD2 identical over 9 bases. The CDR3 has 15 residues. V shed 5 bases and J 6 bases; nucleotides not matched to a gene: 8. The CDR3 DNA is TGTGCCAGCAGTAAGACTAGCGGTTATTTCAATGAGCAGTTCTTC. Its protein is CASSKTSGYFNEQFF.

This clonotype has at least ten counts. The chain couples TRBV6-4 to TRBJ2-1; TRBD1 is a possible D gene (6 bases). V lost 2 bases to trimming and J lost 15 bases, with 14 bases between them. The CDR3 is 12 residues long. Germline CDR1 reads MRHNA; CDR2 reads SNTAGT. CDR3 sequence: CASSDRQGSAFF. For the CDR3, the DNA is TGTGCCAGCAGTGACCGGCAGGGGAGTGCGTTCTTC.

Concerning this clonotype: A far larger clone is one nucleotide away, so this likely arose from a read error. V usage is TRBV12-3 or TRBV12-4 and J usage is TRBJ2-7; the match to TRBD2 covers 13 bases. CDR3 size: 15 residues. The trim removed 10 bases at V and 7 bases at J, leaving 13 bases unmatched. CDR3 DNA sequence: TGTGCCACCGCTAGTGGACTAGCGGGAGCCGATGAGCAGTACTTC. Its translation: CATASGLAGADEQYF.

This clonotype was picked up many times. The chain uses TRBV5-1 and TRBJ2-2; D is uncertain. Trimming cost V 0 bases and J 6 bases, with 15 bases left between them. Germline CDR1 is SGHRS and CDR2 is YFSETQ. The CDR3 is 16 amino acids. The CDR3 is CASSLGPRITSGELFF. The CDR3 region has the DNA TGCGCCAGCAGCTTGGGTCCCCGAATTACCTCCGGGGAGCTGTTTTTT.

This clonotype was observed at least ten times. The rearrangement joins TRBV20-1 to TRBJ2-5; the match to TRBD2 covers 12 bases. The V gene end was trimmed by 0 bases and the J gene end by 2 bases; junction bases not matched to a gene: 7. This CDR3 is built from 17 residues. Germline values: CDR1 DFQATT, CDR2 SNEGSKA (reference sequence). DNA for the CDR3: TGCAGTGCTAGAGAGGGGAGGACTAGCGGGGTACAAGAGACCCAGTACTTC. This translates into CSAREGRTSGVQETQYF.

This clonotype was seen more than once but under ten times. The rearrangement links TRBV30 to TRBJ2-3; 7 nucleotides align to TRBD2. CDR1 is GTSNPN, CDR2 SVGIG, per germline (reference sequence). With 4 bases clipped from V and 8 bases from J, the junction kept 12 bases outside the gene matches. CDR3 length equals 14 residues. This CDR3 is CAWNNGGRMATQYF. CDR3 nucleotides: TGTGCCTGGAATAATGGCGGGAGAATGGCTACGCAGTATTTT.